Below, 19 T cell receptor beta chains from the same sample are listed, as sequenced in a study of blood T cell repertoires in COVID-19. Method: immunoSEQ multiplex PCR; TCRdb's copy keeps in-frame clones and lacks some. The data contain over 200,000 clones, 85% to 90% of them singletons. The sequenced material came from PBMCs or T cells enriched from blood (not recorded which). The source is a woman aged 50 to 65 in a cohort exposed to, infected with or recovered from COVID-19 (not recorded which).

The rearrangement links TRBV5-4 to TRBJ2-1, with D possibly matching TRBD1 (6 bases). V shed 1 base and J shed 9 bases, with 20 bases lying between them. The germline V gene encodes CDR1 SGHNT and CDR2 YYREEE (reference sequence). This CDR3 comprises 16 residues. CDR3 DNA: TGTGCCAGCAGCTTGTGGGCCGGGGCAGGGGCGGGTGAGCAGTTCTTC. Its protein is CASSLWAGAGAGEQFF.

This clone has a single count. This chain joins TRBV12-3 or TRBV12-4 and TRBJ1-6; D possibly corresponds to TRBD1 (5 bases). The CDR3 has 13 amino acids. The V and J ends lost 8 bases and 8 bases respectively, with 13 bases between them. The CDR3, as DNA: TGTGCCAGCTCAATTAGGGGATATTCACCCCTCCACTTT. Its protein product is CASSIRGYSPLHF.

This sequence joins TRBV18 and TRBJ2-1; TRBD2 agrees at 10 bases. This CDR3 is 16 amino acids long. J was trimmed by 5 bases and V by 3 bases; bases with no gene match: 7. CDR1 KGHSH and CDR2 LQKENI come from the germline V gene. The CDR3 sequence: CASSPQLAGSNNEQFF. The CDR3 DNA reads TGTGCCAGCTCACCGCAACTAGCGGGGAGTAACAATGAGCAGTTCTTC.

This clone was picked up one time. V and J are TRBV4-3 and TRBJ2-7; weak D call: TRBD1 (7 bases). CDR3 length equals 15 residues. V lost 2 bases and J 1 base, leaving 12 bases between the germline ends. Germline CDR1 and CDR2: LGHNA and YSLEER. The CDR3 DNA reads as TGCGCCAGCAGCCAAAGGAGGGGACAGTCCTACGAGCAGTACTTC. It codes for CASSQRRGQSYEQYF.

The J gene is TRBJ1-1, the V gene TRBV7-9; D is possibly TRBD1 (5 bases). This CDR3 contains 14 residues. V was shortened by 6 bases and J by 6 bases, with 17 bases between the two germline ends. Germline CDR1 SEHNR, CDR2 FQNEAQ (reference sequence). The CDR3 region is CASSLGRGEAEAFF. CDR3 DNA sequence: TGTGCCAGCAGTTTGGGAAGGGGTGAAGCTGAAGCTTTCTTT. Combining the CDR3 with reference TRBV7-9 and TRBJ1-1 gives the whole variable domain DTGVSQNPRHKITKRGQNVTFRCDPISEHNRLYWYRQTLGQGPEFLTYFQNEAQLEKSRLLSDRFSAERPKGSFSTLEIQRTEQGDSAMYLCASSLGRGEAEAFFGQGTRLTVV.

The V call is TRBV2, the J call TRBJ2-2; the D gene is possibly TRBD1 (6 bases). CDR1 is SNHLY, CDR2 FYNNEI, per germline. The ends were cut back, 7 bases at V and 6 bases at J, with 12 bases in the middle. The CDR3 is 13 amino acids. In DNA form, the CDR3 reads TGTGCCAGCACGAAGGGGGAAGCCGGGGAGCTGTTTTTT. Amino acid sequence: CASTKGEAGELFF.

This clone appeared once. The gene calls are TRBV5-1 and TRBJ2-7, with D uncertain. Deletions cut 4 bases from V and 6 bases from J, with 17 bases between. Germline lookup yields CDR1 SGHRS and CDR2 YFSETQ. There are 14 residues in the CDR3. CDR3 DNA sequence: TGCGCCAGCAGCGGAGCCGGGTCCCTATCCGAGCAGTACTTC. It specifies CASSGAGSLSEQYF.

The chain links TRBV3-1 (or the pseudogene TRBV3-2) to TRBJ2-5; 7 bases align to TRBD1. V lost 4 bases, J lost 2 bases, and 4 bases stayed unmatched. CDR1 and CDR2 (germline): LGHDT, YNNKEL (reference sequence). CDR3 size: 14 residues. The CDR3 DNA is TGTGCCAGCAGCCGACGACAGGGACAAGAGACCCAGTACTTC. Protein product: CASSRRQGQETQYF.

Only a few counts were recorded for this clone. The chain carries TRBV5-8 and TRBJ1-4, with unresolved D. From germline, CDR1 is SGHTS and CDR2 YDEGEE. The CDR3 loop spans 14 amino acids. V was clipped by 6 bases and J by 15 bases, with 24 bases between them. CDR3 protein: CASNSDGLSGRLFF. The CDR3 DNA is TGTGCCAGCAACAGCGACGGCCTCAGTGGGAGATTGTTTTTT.

Concerning this clone: Distinct nucleotide sequences in the sample also encode this CDR3. The chain combines TRBV4-3 with TRBJ1-2, with D perhaps matching TRBD1 (5 bases). The V end lost 0 bases, the J end lost 7 bases, and 9 bases lay between the germline ends. Germline V gene lookup returns CDR1 LGHNA and CDR2 YSLEER. There are 13 residues in the CDR3. The CDR3 is CASSQETGGGYTF. CDR3 bases: TGCGCCAGCAGCCAAGAAACAGGTGGTGGCTACACCTTC.

This clone was seen a handful of times. The chain couples TRBV3-1 (or the pseudogene TRBV3-2) to TRBJ1-4, with D hard to call. Trimming left V 2 bases short and J 12 bases short, with 10 bases between. CDR1 and CDR2 from the germline V gene are LGHDT and YNNKEL (reference sequence). The CDR3 runs 12 residues. Written as DNA, the CDR3 is TGTGCCAGCAGCCAACCACCCGGGGAACTGTTTTTT. As protein: CASSQPPGELFF.

This clone has just one count. For the CDR3, the DNA is TGTGCCAGCAGCCTCCCCGGGACTAGCGGCTCAGATACGCAGTATTTT. It is translated as CASSLPGTSGSDTQYF. V gene TRBV7-2 combines with J gene TRBJ2-3, with 11 positions matching TRBD2. Trimming at V came to 5 bases and at J to 4 bases, leaving 8 bases not matched to a gene. The germline V gene encodes CDR1 SGHTA and CDR2 FQGNSA. This CDR3 spans 16 amino acids.

This chain joins TRBV2 and TRBJ1-2; perhaps TRBD1 as D (6 bases). This CDR3 comprises 14 residues. The V and J ends lost 5 bases and 3 bases respectively, with 13 bases between them. Germline V gene data show CDR1 as SNHLY and CDR2 as FYNNEI. CDR3 sequence reads: CASSLGQGYYGYTF. CDR3 nucleotides: TGTGCCAGCAGTCTGGGGCAGGGGTACTATGGCTACACCTTC. Together with reference TRBV2 and TRBJ1-2, the CDR3 gives the full variable domain: EPEVTQTPSHQVTQMGQEVILRCVPISNHLYFYWYRQILGQKVEFLVSFYNNEISEKSEIFDDQFSVERPDGSNFTLKIRSTKLEDSAMYFCASSLGQGYYGYTFGSGTRLTVV.

V and J are TRBV11-2 and TRBJ1-3, with 8 bases aligning to TRBD1. This CDR3 comprises 14 residues. V shed 5 bases and J 3 bases; nucleotides not matched to a gene: 3. Germline V CDR1 and CDR2: SGHAT, FQNNGV. Here the CDR3 DNA reads TGTGCCAGCAGCAGACAGGGGCATGGAAACACCATATATTTT. It translates to CASSRQGHGNTIYF.

This rearrangement joins TRBV7-8 to TRBJ1-1; no firm D call. The ends were cut back, 1 base at V and 10 bases at J, with 13 bases in the middle. The CDR3 covers 13 residues. The V gene's germline CDR1 is SGHVS and CDR2 FQNEAQ. CDR3 in amino acids: CASSLDRSFRAFF. CDR3 in DNA: TGTGCCAGCAGCTTAGATCGCAGTTTCCGAGCTTTCTTT.

The chain uses TRBV3-1 (or the pseudogene TRBV3-2) and TRBJ1-2; D call uncertain. Germline CDR1 LGHDT, CDR2 YNNKEL (reference sequence). CDR3 length: 15 residues. V dropped 0 bases and J dropped 4 bases, with 12 bases sitting between them. CDR3 in DNA: TGTGCCAGCAGCCAAGATCTGGCCGAACCCTATGGCTACACCTTC. Translated, it gives CASSQDLAEPYGYTF.

This chain uses TRBV18 with TRBJ1-2, with a possible D match to TRBD1 (5 bases). The V gene's germline CDR1 is KGHSH and CDR2 LQKENI. The CDR3 totals 16 residues. V lost 3 bases and J 5 bases, leaving 19 bases between the germline ends. CDR3 nucleotides: TGTGCCAGCTCACCCCAGGGAGGGGCCCTACTTTATGGCTACACCTTC. It yields the protein CASSPQGGALLYGYTF.

This chain joins TRBV12-3 or TRBV12-4 and TRBJ2-3; unclear D gene. With 6 bases removed from V and 2 bases from J, the gap between germline ends came to 6 bases. The CDR3 runs to 12 residues. CDR3 DNA: TGTGCCAGCAGCCTAGACACAGATACGCAGTATTTT. Protein: CASSLDTDTQYF.

The gene calls are TRBV7-9 and TRBJ1-1, with 7 bases aligning to TRBD1. Germline V lookup: CDR1 SEHNR, CDR2 FQNEAQ (reference sequence). J lost 1 base, V lost 1 base, and 3 bases had no gene match. This CDR3 has 15 amino acids. CDR3 protein: CASSLVAGGNTEAFF. Here the CDR3 DNA reads TGTGCCAGCAGCTTAGTCGCAGGGGGGAACACTGAAGCTTTCTTT.